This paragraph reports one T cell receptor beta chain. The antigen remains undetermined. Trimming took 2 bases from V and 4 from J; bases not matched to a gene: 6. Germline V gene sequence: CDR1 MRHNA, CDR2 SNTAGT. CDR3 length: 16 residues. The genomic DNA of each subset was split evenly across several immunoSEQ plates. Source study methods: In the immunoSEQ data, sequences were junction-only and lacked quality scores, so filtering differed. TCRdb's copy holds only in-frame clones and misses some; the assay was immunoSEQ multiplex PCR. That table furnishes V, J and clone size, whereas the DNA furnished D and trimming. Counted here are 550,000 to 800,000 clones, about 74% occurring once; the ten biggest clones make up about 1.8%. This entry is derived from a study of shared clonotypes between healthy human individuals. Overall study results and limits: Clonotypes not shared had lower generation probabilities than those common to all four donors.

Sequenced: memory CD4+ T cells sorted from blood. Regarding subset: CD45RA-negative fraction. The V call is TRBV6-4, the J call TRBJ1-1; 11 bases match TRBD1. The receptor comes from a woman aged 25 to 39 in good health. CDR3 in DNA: TGTGCCAGCAGTGACCGTTCCGGGACAGGGGGCACTGAAGCTTTCTTT. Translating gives CASSDRSGTGGTEAFF.